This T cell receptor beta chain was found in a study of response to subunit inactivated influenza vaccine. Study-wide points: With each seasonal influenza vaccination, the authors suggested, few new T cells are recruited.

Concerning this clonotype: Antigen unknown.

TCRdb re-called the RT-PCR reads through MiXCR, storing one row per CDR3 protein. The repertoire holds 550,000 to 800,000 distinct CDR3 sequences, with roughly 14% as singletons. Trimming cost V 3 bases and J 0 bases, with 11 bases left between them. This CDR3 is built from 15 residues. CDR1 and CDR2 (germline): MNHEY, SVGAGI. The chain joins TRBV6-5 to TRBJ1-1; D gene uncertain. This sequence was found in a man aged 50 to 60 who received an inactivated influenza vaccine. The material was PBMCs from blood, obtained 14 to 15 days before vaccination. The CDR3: CASSYSLGMNTEAFF. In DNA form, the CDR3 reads TGTGCCAGCAGTTATTCCTTAGGGATGAACACTGAAGCTTTCTTT.